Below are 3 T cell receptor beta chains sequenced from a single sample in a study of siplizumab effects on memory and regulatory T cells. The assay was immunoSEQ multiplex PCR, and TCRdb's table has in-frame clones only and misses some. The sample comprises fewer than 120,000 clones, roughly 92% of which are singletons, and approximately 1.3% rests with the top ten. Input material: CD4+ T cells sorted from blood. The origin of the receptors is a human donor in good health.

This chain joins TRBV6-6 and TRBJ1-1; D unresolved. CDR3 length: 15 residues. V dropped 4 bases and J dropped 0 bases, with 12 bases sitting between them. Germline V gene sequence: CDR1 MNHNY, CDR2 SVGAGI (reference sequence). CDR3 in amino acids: CASSSTRGLNTEAFF. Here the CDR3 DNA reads TGTGCCAGCAGTTCCACCCGCGGACTGAACACTGAAGCTTTCTTT.

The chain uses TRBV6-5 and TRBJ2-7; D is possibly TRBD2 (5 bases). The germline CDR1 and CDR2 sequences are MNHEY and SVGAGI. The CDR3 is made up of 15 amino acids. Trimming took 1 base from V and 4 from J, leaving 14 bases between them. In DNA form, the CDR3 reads TGTGCCAGCAGTTACTGGCAGGAGGCCGATTACGAGCAGTACTTC. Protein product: CASSYWQEADYEQYF.

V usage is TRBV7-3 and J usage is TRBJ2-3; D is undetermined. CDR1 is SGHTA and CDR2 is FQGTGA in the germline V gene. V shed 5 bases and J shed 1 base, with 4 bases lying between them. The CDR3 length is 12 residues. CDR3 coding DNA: TGTGCCAGCAGCCCCGGCACAGATACGCAGTATTTT. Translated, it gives CASSPGTDTQYF.